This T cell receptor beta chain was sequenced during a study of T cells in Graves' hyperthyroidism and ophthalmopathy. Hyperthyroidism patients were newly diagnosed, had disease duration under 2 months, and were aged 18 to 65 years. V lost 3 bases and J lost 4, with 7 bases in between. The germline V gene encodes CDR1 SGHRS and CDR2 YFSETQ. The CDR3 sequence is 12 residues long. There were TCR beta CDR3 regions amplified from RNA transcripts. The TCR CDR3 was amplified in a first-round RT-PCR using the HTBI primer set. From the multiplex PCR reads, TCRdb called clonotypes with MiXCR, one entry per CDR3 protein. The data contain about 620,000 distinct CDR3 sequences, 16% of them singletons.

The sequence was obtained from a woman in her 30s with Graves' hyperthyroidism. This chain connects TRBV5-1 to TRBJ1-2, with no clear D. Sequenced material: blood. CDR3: CASSSEGYGYTF. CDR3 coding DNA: TGCGCCAGCAGCTCGGAGGGCTATGGCTACACCTTC.